This TCR beta chain was profiled in a study of T cell responses to AZD1222 COVID-19 vaccine. The CDR3 runs to 15 residues. CDR1 and CDR2 from the germline V gene are SQVTM and ANQGSEA. V dropped 1 base and J dropped 2 bases, with 14 bases sitting between them. TCRdb's copy holds only in-frame clones and misses some; the assay was immunoSEQ multiplex PCR. Of 95,000 to 150,000 clones in the sample, more than 70% are singletons; the top ten hold roughly a tenth. The sequence was obtained from an adult in good health. This specimen was peripheral blood, taken on day 0 of AZD1222 vaccination. This rearrangement joins TRBV29-1 to TRBJ1-1; D is uncertain. The CDR3 DNA reads TGCAGCGTTGAAGGATTCCGCGGGAGTAACACTGAAGCTTTCTTT. Protein product: CSVEGFRGSNTEAFF.